This T cell receptor (beta chain) originates from a study of blood T cells in healthy people across ages. This clonotype has more than one count but fewer than ten. A second PCR, run for roughly 7 to 12 cycles, used a sample-barcoded 5' primer plus a J-beta primer mix. TCRdb processed the 5' RACE reads anew with MiXCR; each CDR3 protein has one entry. Counted here are around 1.5 million distinct CDR3 sequences, around 42% occurring once; the ten biggest clones make up less than 8%. This CDR3 has 16 amino acids. The ends lost 3 bases at V and 1 base at J; junction bases unmatched: 4. Germline CDR1 and CDR2: DFQATT and SNEGSKA (reference sequence).

Sequences were obtained from blood. This chain uses TRBV20-1 with TRBJ2-1, with 12 nucleotides matching TRBD2. The TCR was taken from a woman between 18 and 29 years old in good health. CDR3 bases: TGCAGTGCTAGTGGGACTAGCGGGTTTTCCTACAATGAGCAGTTCTTC. This gives the protein CSASGTSGFSYNEQFF.